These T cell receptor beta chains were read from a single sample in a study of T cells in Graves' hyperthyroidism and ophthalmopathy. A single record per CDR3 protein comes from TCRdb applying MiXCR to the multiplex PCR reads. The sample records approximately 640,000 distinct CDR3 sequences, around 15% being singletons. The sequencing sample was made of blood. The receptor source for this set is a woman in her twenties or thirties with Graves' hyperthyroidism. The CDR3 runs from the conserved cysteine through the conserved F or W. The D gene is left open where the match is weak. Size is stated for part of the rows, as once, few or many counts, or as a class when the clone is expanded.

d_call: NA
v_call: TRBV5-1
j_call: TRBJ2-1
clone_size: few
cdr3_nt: TGCGCCAGCAGCTTGGAAGTAGGAGGGGGGGGCGCGTACAATGAGCAGTTCTTC
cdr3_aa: CASSLEVGGGGAYNEQFF

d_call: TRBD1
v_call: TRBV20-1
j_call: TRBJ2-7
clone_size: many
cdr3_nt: TGCAGTGCTAGAGACCTGACAGGGCGGGAGCAGTACTTC
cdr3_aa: CSARDLTGREQYF

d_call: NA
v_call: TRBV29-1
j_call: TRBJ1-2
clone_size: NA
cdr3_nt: TGCAGCGTTGTCCGAGGGAGTTATGGCTACACCTTC
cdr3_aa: CSVVRGSYGYTF

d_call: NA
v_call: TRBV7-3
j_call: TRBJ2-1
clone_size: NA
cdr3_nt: TGTGCCAGCAGCTTATTCGGTGACAATGAGCAGTTCTTC
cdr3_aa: CASSLFGDNEQFF

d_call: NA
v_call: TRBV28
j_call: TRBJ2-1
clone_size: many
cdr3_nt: TGTGCCAGCAGGTCCGCGGGCCCCACGGAGGAGCAGTTCTTC
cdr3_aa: CASRSAGPTEEQFF

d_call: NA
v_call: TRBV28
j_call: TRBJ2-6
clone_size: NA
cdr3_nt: TGTGCCAGCAGGGGGGAACTAGGACGGACCTCTGGGGCCAACGTCCTGACTTTC
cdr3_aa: CASRGELGRTSGANVLTF

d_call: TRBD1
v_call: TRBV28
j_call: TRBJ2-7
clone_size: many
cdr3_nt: TGTGCCAGCAGTGCCCCGGGACAGCTATCCTACGAGCAGTACTTC
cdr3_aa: CASSAPGQLSYEQYF

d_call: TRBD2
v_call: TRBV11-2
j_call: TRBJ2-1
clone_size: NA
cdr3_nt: TGTGCCAGCAGCTTAATTAGGCTAGCGGGGTACAATGAGCAGTTCTTC
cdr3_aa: CASSLIRLAGYNEQFF

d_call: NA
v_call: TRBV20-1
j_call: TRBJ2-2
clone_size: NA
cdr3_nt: TGCAGTGCTAAACCGGGCCGAGTGCTGTTTTTT
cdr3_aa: CSAKPGRVLFF

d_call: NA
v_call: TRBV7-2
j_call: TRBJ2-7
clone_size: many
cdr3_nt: TGTGCCAGCAGCTCAGAGATCGAGGTCCCCGAGCAGTACTTC
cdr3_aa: CASSSEIEVPEQYF

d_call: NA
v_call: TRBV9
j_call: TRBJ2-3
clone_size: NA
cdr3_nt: TGTGCCAGCAGCCCCGACCTAGCAAGCGCAGATACGCAGTATTTT
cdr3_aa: CASSPDLASADTQYF

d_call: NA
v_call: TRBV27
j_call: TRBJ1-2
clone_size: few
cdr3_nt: TGTGCCAGCAGTTCGGGATGGCAGGGCTACACCTTC
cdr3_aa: CASSSGWQGYTF

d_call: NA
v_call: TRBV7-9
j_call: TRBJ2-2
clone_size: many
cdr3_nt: TGTGCCAGCTGCCGACACTCCTCGAACACCGGGGAGCTGTTTTTT
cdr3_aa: CASCRHSSNTGELFF

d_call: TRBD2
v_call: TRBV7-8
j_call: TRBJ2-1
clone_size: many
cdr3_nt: TGTGCCAGCAGTTCCCTAGCGGGAGTTTACAATGAGCAGTTCTTC
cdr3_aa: CASSSLAGVYNEQFF

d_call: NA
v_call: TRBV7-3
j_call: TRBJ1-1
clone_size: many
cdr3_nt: TGTGCCAGCAGCTTAAGGCGATACTTCATGAACACTGAAGCTTTCTTT
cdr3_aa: CASSLRRYFMNTEAFF

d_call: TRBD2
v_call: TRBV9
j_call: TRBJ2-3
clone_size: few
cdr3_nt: TGTGCCAGCAGCGTTGGTCTAGCGGGCAGAAGCACAGATACGCAGTATTTT
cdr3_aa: CASSVGLAGRSTDTQYF

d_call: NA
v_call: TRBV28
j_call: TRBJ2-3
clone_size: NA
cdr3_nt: TGTGCCAGCAGCCCTCAACGGGGGTTGGATACGCAGTATTTT
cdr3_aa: CASSPQRGLDTQYF

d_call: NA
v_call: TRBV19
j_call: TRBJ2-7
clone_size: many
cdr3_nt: TGTGCCAGTAGTATGGGTTTGCGGAGCTACGAGCAGTACTTC
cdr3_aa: CASSMGLRSYEQYF

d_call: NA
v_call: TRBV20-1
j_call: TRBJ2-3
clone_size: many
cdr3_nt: TGCAGTGCCCCGAGCAGACAGGAGATTAGCACAGATACGCAGTATTTT
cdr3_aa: CSAPSRQEISTDTQYF

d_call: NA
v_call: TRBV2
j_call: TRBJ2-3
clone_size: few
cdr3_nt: TGTGCCAGCAGTGACATGATCACAGATACGCAGTATTTT
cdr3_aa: CASSDMITDTQYF

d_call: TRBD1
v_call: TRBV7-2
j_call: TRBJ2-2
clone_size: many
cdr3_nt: TGTGCCAGCAGCCGGACAGGGCCCACCGGGGAGCTGTTTTTT
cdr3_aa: CASSRTGPTGELFF

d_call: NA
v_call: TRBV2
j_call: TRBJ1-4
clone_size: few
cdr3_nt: TGTGCCAGCAGTGAAGGGCACTTAACTAATGAAAAACTGTTTTTT
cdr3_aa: CASSEGHLTNEKLFF

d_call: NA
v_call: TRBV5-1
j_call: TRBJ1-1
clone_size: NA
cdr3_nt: TGCGCCAGCAGCTTGGCCTCGGGCTACGAAGCTTTCTTT
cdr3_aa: CASSLASGYEAFF

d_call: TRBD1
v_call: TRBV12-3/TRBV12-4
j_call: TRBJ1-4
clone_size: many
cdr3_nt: TGTGCCAGCAGTTTACAGGGACAGGGTTGGGAAAAACTGTTTTTT
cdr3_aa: CASSLQGQGWEKLFF

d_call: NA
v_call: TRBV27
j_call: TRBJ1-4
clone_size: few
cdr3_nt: TGTGCCAGCCGGGGACACCAAAATGAAAAACTGTTTTTT
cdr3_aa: CASRGHQNEKLFF

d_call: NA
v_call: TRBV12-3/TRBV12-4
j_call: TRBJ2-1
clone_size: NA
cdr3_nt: TGTGCCAGCAGCCCTGGACGAAGGGGGAATGAGCAGTTCTTC
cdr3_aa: CASSPGRRGNEQFF

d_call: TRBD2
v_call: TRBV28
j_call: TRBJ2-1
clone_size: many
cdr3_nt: TGTGCCAGCAGTTTACTGCGGACTAGCGGGGTGTCCTACAATGAGCAGTTCTTC
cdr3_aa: CASSLLRTSGVSYNEQFF

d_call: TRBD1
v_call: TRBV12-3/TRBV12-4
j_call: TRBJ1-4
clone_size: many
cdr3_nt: TGTGCCAGCAGTTCCCCCCCCACGGGACAGAATGAAAAACTGTTTTTT
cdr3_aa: CASSSPPTGQNEKLFF

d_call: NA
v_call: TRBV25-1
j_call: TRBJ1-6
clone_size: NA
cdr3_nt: TGTGCCAGCAGGGACGGCAATAATTCACCCCTCCACTTT
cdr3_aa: CASRDGNNSPLHF

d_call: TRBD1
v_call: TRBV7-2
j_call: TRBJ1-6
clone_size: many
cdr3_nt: TGTGCCAGCAGCCCCGGGGCAGGGGGCACGGCACCCCTCCACTTT
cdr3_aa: CASSPGAGGTAPLHF

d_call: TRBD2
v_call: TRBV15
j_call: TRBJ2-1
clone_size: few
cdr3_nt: TGTGCCACCAGCAACACGGGAGGGCCAGGAAATGAGCAGTTCTTC
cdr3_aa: CATSNTGGPGNEQFF

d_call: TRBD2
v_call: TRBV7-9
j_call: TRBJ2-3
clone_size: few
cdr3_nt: TGTGCCAGCAGCTTAGCCGCGGCTAGCGGGAGGGGCACAGATACGCAGTATTTT
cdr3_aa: CASSLAAASGRGTDTQYF

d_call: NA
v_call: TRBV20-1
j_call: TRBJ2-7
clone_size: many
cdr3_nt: TGCAGTGCTAGAGATCGGGTGCACACAAACTACGAGCAGTACTTC
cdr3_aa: CSARDRVHTNYEQYF

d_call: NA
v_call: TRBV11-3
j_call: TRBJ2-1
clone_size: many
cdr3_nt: TGTGCCAGCAGCTCCGAAGAGGACAATGAGCAGTTCTTC
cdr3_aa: CASSSEEDNEQFF

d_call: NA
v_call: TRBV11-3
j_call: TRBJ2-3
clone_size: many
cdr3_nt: TGTGCCAGCAGCTCCCACGGGGAGGATACGCAGTATTTT
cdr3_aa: CASSSHGEDTQYF

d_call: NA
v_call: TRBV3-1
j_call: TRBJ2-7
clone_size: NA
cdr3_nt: TGTGCCAGCAGCCAAGATAACCCGTTCCGGGCCCTGCCTACCGAGCAGTACTTC
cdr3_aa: CASSQDNPFRALPTEQYF

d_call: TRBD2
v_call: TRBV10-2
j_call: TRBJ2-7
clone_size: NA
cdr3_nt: TGCGCCAGCAGTGACGCAGGGAGGGAGGTTGACGAGCAGTACTTC
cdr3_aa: CASSDAGREVDEQYF

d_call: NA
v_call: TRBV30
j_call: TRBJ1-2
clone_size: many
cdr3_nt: TGTGCCTGGAGTGTTTGGCAGTCCGGGCGGGACTATGGCTACACCTTC
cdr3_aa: CAWSVWQSGRDYGYTF

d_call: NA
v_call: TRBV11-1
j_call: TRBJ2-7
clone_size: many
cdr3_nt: TGTGCCAGCAGCAGAAGGGAGTCCGGGAGTGGCTACGAGCAGTACTTC
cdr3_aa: CASSRRESGSGYEQYF

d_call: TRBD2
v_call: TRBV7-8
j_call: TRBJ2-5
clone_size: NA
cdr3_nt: TGTGCCAGCAGCTTAAATAGCGGGAGCTTTCAAGAGACCCAGTACTTC
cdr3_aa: CASSLNSGSFQETQYF

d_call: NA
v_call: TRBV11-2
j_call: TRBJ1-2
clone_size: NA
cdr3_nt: TGTGCCAGCAGCCACCGACAGACGTCGGATGGCTACACCTTC
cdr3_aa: CASSHRQTSDGYTF

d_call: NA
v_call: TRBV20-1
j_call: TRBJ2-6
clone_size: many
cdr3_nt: TGCAGTGCGGAGGCGAGGGGGTCTGGGGCCAACGTCCTGACTTTC
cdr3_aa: CSAEARGSGANVLTF

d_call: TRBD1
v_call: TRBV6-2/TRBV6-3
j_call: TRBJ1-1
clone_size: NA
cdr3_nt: TGTGCCAGCGAACCTAGGACAGGGACGATGAACACTGAAGCTTTCTTT
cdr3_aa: CASEPRTGTMNTEAFF

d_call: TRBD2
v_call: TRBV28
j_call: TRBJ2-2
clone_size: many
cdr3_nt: TGTGCCAGCAGTTTGCGGGGACTAGCGGGAGGCTACACCGGGGAGCTGTTTTTT
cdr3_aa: CASSLRGLAGGYTGELFF

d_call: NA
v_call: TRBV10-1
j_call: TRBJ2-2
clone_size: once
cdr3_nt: TGCGCCAGCAGTGCCAAGGTAGGGGCCGGGGAGCTGTTTTTT
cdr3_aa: CASSAKVGAGELFF

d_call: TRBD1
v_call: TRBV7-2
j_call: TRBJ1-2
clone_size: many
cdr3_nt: TGTGCCAGCAGCACCCGGACAGGGACTAGTTATGGCTACACCTTC
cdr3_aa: CASSTRTGTSYGYTF

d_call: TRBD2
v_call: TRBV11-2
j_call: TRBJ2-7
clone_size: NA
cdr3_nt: TGTGCCAGCAGCCGTGGGACTAGCGGGATTTACGAGCAGTACTTC
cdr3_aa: CASSRGTSGIYEQYF

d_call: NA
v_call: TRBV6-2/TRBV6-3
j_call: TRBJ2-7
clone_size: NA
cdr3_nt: TGTGCCAGCAGTTACCGACCTCAGGCGGGGGCCCCCTACGAGCAGTACTTC
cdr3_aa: CASSYRPQAGAPYEQYF

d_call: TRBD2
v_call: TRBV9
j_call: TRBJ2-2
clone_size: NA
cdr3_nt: TGTGCCAGCAGCCGGACTAGCGGGACAATCGGGGAGCTGTTTTTT
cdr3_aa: CASSRTSGTIGELFF

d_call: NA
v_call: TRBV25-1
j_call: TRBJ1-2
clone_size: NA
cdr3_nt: TGTGCCAGCAGTGAATTAGGGGTCTCCTATGGCTACACCTTC
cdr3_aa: CASSELGVSYGYTF

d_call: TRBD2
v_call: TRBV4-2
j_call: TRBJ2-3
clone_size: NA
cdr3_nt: TGTGCCAGCAGCCGGACACTAGCGGCGAGCACAGATACGCAGTATTTT
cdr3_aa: CASSRTLAASTDTQYF

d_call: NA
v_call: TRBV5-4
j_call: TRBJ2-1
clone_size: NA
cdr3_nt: TGTGCCAGCAGCGGAAACACGGGACACTTAAATGAGCAGTTCTTC
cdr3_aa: CASSGNTGHLNEQFF

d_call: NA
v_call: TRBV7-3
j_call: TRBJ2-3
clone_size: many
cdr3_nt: TGTGCCAGCAGCTTAGAGGGAATAGATACGCAGTATTTT
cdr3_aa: CASSLEGIDTQYF

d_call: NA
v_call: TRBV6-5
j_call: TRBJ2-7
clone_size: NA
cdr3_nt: TGTGCCAGCAGTTACCCGACGCCCGCAAGGGGTGGGTCTGTCTACGAGCAGTACTTC
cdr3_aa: CASSYPTPARGGSVYEQYF

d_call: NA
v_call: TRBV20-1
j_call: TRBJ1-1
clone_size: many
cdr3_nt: TGCAGTGCTTCCCGTCAGGAGACTGAAGCTTTCTTT
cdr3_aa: CSASRQETEAFF

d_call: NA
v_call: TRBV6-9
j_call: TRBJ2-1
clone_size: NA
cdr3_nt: TGTGCCAGCAGTTACGTCGGGGCGACTCTTCAGGGTGAGCAGTTCTTC
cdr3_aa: CASSYVGATLQGEQFF

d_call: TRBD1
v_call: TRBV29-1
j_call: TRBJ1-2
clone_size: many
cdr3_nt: TGCAGCGTCATCTCCGGGACAGGATATGGCTACACCTTC
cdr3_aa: CSVISGTGYGYTF